The 32 T cell receptor beta chains reported below all come from one sample, sequenced in a study of shared clonotypes between healthy human individuals. TCRdb's table, derived via immunoSEQ multiplex PCR, lists solely in-frame clones and lacks some. The sample lists hundreds of thousands of clones; around three quarters were seen once. Sequencing was carried out using memory CD4+ T cells sorted from blood. Subset here: CD45RA-negative fraction. The source is a woman aged 30 to 39 in good health.

The rearrangement links TRBV6-4 to TRBJ2-1, with 9 bases identical to TRBD2. The length of the CDR3 is 15 residues. CDR1 is MRHNA and CDR2 is SNTAGT in the germline V gene. V shed 5 bases, J shed 2 bases, and the junction held 4 bases outside the gene matches. The CDR3, as DNA: TGTGCCAGCAGTCTGACTAGCGGACCCTACAATGAGCAGTTCTTC. Translating gives CASSLTSGPYNEQFF.

The chain couples TRBV5-1 to TRBJ2-5; 12 positions agree with TRBD2. Germline assignment: CDR1 SGHRS and CDR2 YFSETQ. The CDR3 length is 15 residues. Trimming removed 5 bases from V and 2 bases from J; junction bases left unmatched: 4. In DNA, the CDR3 is TGCGCCAGCAGGAACGGACTAGCGGGGCAAGAGACCCAGTACTTC. Protein: CASRNGLAGQETQYF.

This clone was detected only a few times. The rearrangement links TRBV5-4 to TRBJ2-1, with 10 bases identical to TRBD2. Germline V gives CDR1 SGHNT, CDR2 YYREEE (reference sequence). The CDR3 sequence is 18 residues long. Germline trimming cut 1 base from V and 0 bases from J; bases unmatched to any gene: 7. The CDR3 DNA sequence: TGTGCCAGCAGCTTGAGTTGGGCTAGCGGGAGCTCCTACAATGAGCAGTTCTTC. Translation: CASSLSWASGSSYNEQFF.

This clone was recorded a few times. The gene calls are TRBV7-8 and TRBJ1-1; TRBD1 agrees at 8 bases. Germline values: CDR1 SGHVS, CDR2 FQNEAQ. Losses at the gene ends were 5 bases for V and 6 bases for J; bases not matched to a gene: 14. The CDR3 sequence is 16 residues long. The CDR3 sequence is CASSPSPGQGWSEAFF. CDR3 sequence (DNA): TGTGCCAGCAGCCCATCCCCCGGACAGGGATGGTCTGAAGCTTTCTTT.

This clone was seen repeatedly, ten times or more. The rearrangement links TRBV5-5 to TRBJ2-6; tentative D call: TRBD1 (8 bases). In germline, CDR1 is SGHKS, CDR2 YYEKEE (reference sequence). There are 19 residues in the CDR3. Trimming stripped 4 bases from V and 2 bases from J, with 22 bases between. For the CDR3, the DNA is TGTGCCAGCAGCCCAATCGGGGGGACAGGACTGACTGGGGCCAACGTCCTGACTTTC. Translating gives CASSPIGGTGLTGANVLTF.

In the case of this clone: The same CDR3 is also encoded by other DNA sequences in this sample. The chain joins TRBV7-2 to TRBJ2-7; 13 positions match TRBD2. The CDR3 is made up of 15 amino acids. The V segment lost 1 base and the J segment 5 bases; nucleotides outside the gene matches: 2. Germline CDR1 reads SGHTA; CDR2 reads FQGNSA. The CDR3 DNA is TGTGCCAGCAGCTTAGTTGGACTAGCGGGGGACGAGCAGTACTTC. This gives the protein CASSLVGLAGDEQYF.

The CDR3 region is CASSLGSGTGIETQYF. The CDR3, as DNA: TGTGCCAGCAGTTTAGGCTCCGGGACAGGGATAGAGACCCAGTACTTC. The chain has TRBV28 and TRBJ2-5; 9 bases align to TRBD1. Germline-derived CDR1 and CDR2 are MDHEN and SYDVKM. With 2 bases clipped from V and 4 bases from J, the junction kept 8 bases outside the gene matches. The CDR3 is made up of 16 amino acids.

The J gene is TRBJ2-3, the V gene TRBV9, with D possibly matching TRBD1 (6 bases). The ends were cut back, 4 bases at V and 6 bases at J, with 15 bases in the middle. Germline assignment: CDR1 SGDLS and CDR2 YYNGEE. This CDR3 spans 14 amino acids. The CDR3 nucleotides read TGTGCCAGCAGCATACAGGGTGCCGGGGATACGCAGTATTTT. Its translation is CASSIQGAGDTQYF.

This clone was seen a single time. This chain connects TRBV28 to TRBJ2-2; TRBD1 matches 7 bases. With 7 bases clipped from V and 1 base from J, the junction kept 12 bases outside the gene matches. The CDR3 length is 17 residues. Per germline, CDR1 MDHEN and CDR2 SYDVKM. The CDR3 loop is CASTSRIRTGNTGELFF. DNA of the CDR3: TGTGCCAGCACCTCCCGTATCAGGACAGGGAACACCGGGGAGCTGTTTTTT.

This clone was detected once. The chain uses TRBV28 and TRBJ2-7; 7 nucleotides align to TRBD2. Trimming at V came to 7 bases and at J to 0 bases, leaving 12 bases not matched to a gene. CDR1 and CDR2 from the germline V gene are MDHEN and SYDVKM. The CDR3 spans 16 residues. The CDR3 protein is CASTRAGLRSSYEQYF. CDR3 DNA: TGTGCCAGCACCAGAGCGGGATTACGCAGCTCCTACGAGCAGTACTTC.

To note about this clone: Other DNA sequences of this sample code for an identical CDR3. The V call is TRBV5-1, the J call TRBJ2-3, with TRBD2 matching over 10 bases. Trimming at V came to 0 bases and at J to 0 bases, leaving 1 base not matched to a gene. The germline V gene has CDR1 SGHRS and CDR2 YFSETQ. The length of the CDR3 is 16 residues. The DNA of the CDR3 is TGCGCCAGCAGCTTGGGGACTAGCGGTAGCACAGATACGCAGTATTTT. Amino acids: CASSLGTSGSTDTQYF.

The CDR3 nucleotides are TGTGCCTGGAGTGAGGGGACGTGGCGGCAGTACTTC. It specifies CAWSEGTWRQYF. The V gene is TRBV30, the J gene TRBJ2-7; tentatively, D is TRBD1 or TRBD2 (5 bases each). Germline V CDR1 and CDR2: GTSNPN, SVGIG (reference sequence). Trimming took 1 base from V and 9 from J, leaving 13 bases between them. This CDR3 comprises 12 residues.

The V call is TRBV5-1, the J call TRBJ2-2, with TRBD1 matching 7 bases. V was pared by 5 bases and J by 7 bases, with 14 bases of the junction left unmatched. Looked up from germline, CDR1 is SGHRS and CDR2 is YFSETQ. The CDR3 is 16 residues long. CDR3 nucleotide sequence: TGCGCCAGCAGTACCCTGACAGGGACAGTCAGCGGGGAGCTGTTTTTT. Its translation: CASSTLTGTVSGELFF.

This clone was seen a few times. The chain recombines TRBV27 with TRBJ1-1; D is unclear. Germline V lookup: CDR1 MNHEY, CDR2 SMNVEV (reference sequence). V lost 5 bases to trimming and J lost 7 bases, with 14 bases between them. The CDR3 has 13 amino acids. The CDR3 nucleotides are TGTGCCAGCAGTATTTCGCACAGAAATGAAGCTTTCTTT. The encoded protein is CASSISHRNEAFF.

The chain uses TRBV7-2 and TRBJ2-4, with D unclear. The germline gives CDR1 SGHTA, CDR2 FQGNSA. The V end was cut by 3 bases, the J end by 1 base, with 10 bases between. This CDR3 spans 15 amino acids. The CDR3 region is CASSFTGTAKNIQYF. CDR3 nucleotides: TGTGCCAGCAGCTTTACCGGAACCGCCAAAAACATTCAGTACTTC.

This clone appeared a few times. This chain connects TRBV2 to TRBJ1-1, with D tentatively TRBD1 (5 bases). This CDR3 has 13 residues. Germline loops: CDR1 SNHLY, CDR2 FYNNEI. Trimming pared 8 bases from V and 4 bases from J, leaving 14 bases between. The CDR3 region is CASGPRGATEAFF. As DNA, the CDR3 is TGTGCCAGCGGTCCTAGAGGGGCCACTGAAGCTTTCTTT.

The chain links TRBV5-1 to TRBJ1-2, with D uncertain. The CDR3 covers 14 residues. Trimming left V 3 bases short and J 5 bases short, with 14 bases between. Germline V lookup: CDR1 SGHRS, CDR2 YFSETQ. CDR3 residues: CASSYWTREYGYTF. The DNA for the CDR3 is TGCGCCAGCAGCTATTGGACGAGGGAATATGGCTACACCTTC. The full variable domain, rest sourced from reference TRBV5-1 and TRBJ1-2, is KAGVTQTPRYLIKTRGQQVTLSCSPISGHRSVSWYQQTPGQGLQFLFEYFSETQRNKGNFPGRFSGRQFSNSRSEMNVSTLELGDSALYLCASSYWTREYGYTFGSGTRLTVV.

The genes are TRBV5-4 and TRBJ2-3, with 8 nucleotides matching TRBD1. Germline V gives CDR1 SGHNT, CDR2 YYREEE (reference sequence). V trimming: 4 bases; J trimming: 9 bases; junction bases outside the gene matches: 16. The CDR3 loop spans 16 amino acids. CDR3 residues: CASSQSWGQDLDTQYF. The CDR3 DNA is TGTGCCAGCAGCCAGTCGTGGGGACAGGACCTCGACACGCAGTATTTT.

V is TRBV5-4 and J is TRBJ1-5; perhaps TRBD1 as D (5 bases). With 2 bases removed from V and 10 bases from J, the gap between germline ends came to 10 bases. Germline CDR1 reads SGHNT; CDR2 reads YYREEE (reference sequence). The CDR3 contains 12 residues. CDR3 DNA sequence: TGTGCCAGCAGCTTAGGGACCGGACCCCAGCATTTT. This encodes CASSLGTGPQHF.

The rearrangement uses TRBV28 and TRBJ1-2, with 8 bases fitting TRBD1. Germline lookup yields CDR1 MDHEN and CDR2 SYDVKM. V shed 5 bases, J shed 6 bases, and the junction held 8 bases outside the gene matches. This CDR3 is 14 amino acids long. The CDR3 region is CASSAPTGVDGYTF. The CDR3 DNA reads TGTGCCAGCAGTGCACCGACAGGGGTGGATGGCTACACCTTC.

This chain uses TRBV19 with TRBJ1-4; tentative D call: TRBD1 (6 bases). The CDR3 has 13 amino acids. Looked up from germline, CDR1 is LNHDA and CDR2 is SQIVND (reference sequence). Deletions cut 10 bases from V and 1 base from J, with 10 bases between. The CDR3 DNA follows: TGTGCCACCGCGACAGGAACTAATGAAAAACTGTTTTTT. Its translation is CATATGTNEKLFF.

The rearrangement joins TRBV28 to TRBJ2-7, with D hard to call. CDR1 and CDR2 from the germline V gene are MDHEN and SYDVKM. V gave up 5 bases and J gave up 2 bases, with 10 bases separating them. The CDR3 extends over 13 amino acids. CDR3 protein: CASSPDWTYEQYF. The CDR3 bases are TGTGCCAGCAGTCCCGACTGGACCTACGAGCAGTACTTC. The complete variable domain, with remaining parts taken from reference TRBV28 and TRBJ2-7, reads DVKVTQSSRYLVKRTGEKVFLECVQDMDHENMFWYRQDPGLGLRLIYFSYDVKMKEKGDIPEGYSVSREKKERFSLILESASTNQTSMYLCASSPDWTYEQYFGPGTRLTVT.

With respect to this clone: Other DNA sequences in the same sample also yield this CDR3. V and J are TRBV6-1 and TRBJ1-5; D is possibly TRBD1 (5 bases). The CDR3 consists of 13 residues. Germline V gene sequence: CDR1 MNHNS, CDR2 SASEGT. Trimming stripped 6 bases from V and 3 bases from J, with 9 bases between. In DNA, the CDR3 is TGTGCCAGCAGGGAGGGACCCAATCAGCCCCAGCATTTT. Its translation is CASREGPNQPQHF.

V gene TRBV5-1 combines with J gene TRBJ2-7; 7 bases are a match to TRBD1. The CDR3 loop spans 15 amino acids. Per the germline V gene, CDR1 is SGHRS and CDR2 is YFSETQ. V was clipped by 4 bases and J by 6 bases; unmatched bases: 13. The CDR3 here is CASSRGDRDGGEQYF. The CDR3 region has the DNA TGCGCCAGCAGCCGGGGAGACAGGGACGGAGGCGAGCAGTACTTC.

The gene calls are TRBV2 and TRBJ2-3; 13 bases agree with TRBD2. V shed 6 bases, J shed 4 bases, and the junction held 7 bases outside the gene matches. The germline V gene encodes CDR1 SNHLY and CDR2 FYNNEI. CDR3 size: 16 residues. CDR3 sequence: CASSFGLAGAADTQYF. CDR3 bases: TGTGCCAGCAGCTTCGGACTAGCGGGAGCGGCAGATACGCAGTATTTT.

J is TRBJ1-3 and V is TRBV7-6; 7 bases agree with TRBD1. The CDR3 extends over 15 amino acids. The V gene end was trimmed by 6 bases and the J gene end by 0 bases; junction bases not matched to a gene: 5. CDR1 is SGHVS, CDR2 FNYEAQ, per germline. This CDR3 reads CASSKGATSGNTIYF. The DNA for the CDR3 is TGTGCCAGCAGTAAGGGGGCCACCTCTGGAAACACCATATATTTT.

In this sample, this clone turned up once. The gene calls are TRBV29-1 and TRBJ2-5, with D unresolved. Trimming shortened V by 7 bases and J by 4 bases, and 16 bases separated the two germline ends. This CDR3 comprises 13 residues. Germline lookup yields CDR1 SQVTM and CDR2 ANQGSEA. The CDR3 DNA reads as TGCAGCGCCTCCTCGGCCCCGGGAGAGACCCAGTACTTC. Protein sequence: CSASSAPGETQYF.

The gene calls are TRBV27 and TRBJ2-7, with TRBD2 matching over 9 bases. V was clipped by 3 bases and J by 3 bases; unmatched bases: 6. This CDR3 is built from 15 residues. Germline values: CDR1 MNHEY, CDR2 SMNVEV (reference sequence). In nucleotides, the CDR3 is TGTGCCAGCAGTTTTGGGTTAGCGGGAGTCTACGAGCAGTACTTC. It specifies CASSFGLAGVYEQYF.

The V and J genes are TRBV19 and TRBJ2-1; 14 bases match TRBD2. Unmatched junction bases numbered 6, after V lost 1 base and J lost 4 bases. The CDR3 is 18 amino acids. Germline V gene lookup returns CDR1 LNHDA and CDR2 SQIVND (reference sequence). This chain's CDR3 is CASSIGGTSGSFYNEQFF. As DNA, the CDR3 is TGTGCCAGTAGTATAGGAGGGACTAGCGGGAGTTTTTACAATGAGCAGTTCTTC.

The chain joins TRBV9 to TRBJ2-5; D gene unclear. The CDR3 spans 14 residues. Germline-derived CDR1 and CDR2 are SGDLS and YYNGEE. Trimming took 0 bases from V and 6 from J, leaving 12 bases between them. The CDR3 DNA sequence: TGTGCCAGCAGCGTAGATAGTTCTATTCAGACCCAGTACTTC. Translation gives CASSVDSSIQTQYF.

V usage is TRBV25-1 and J usage is TRBJ2-7; D might be TRBD2 (6 bases). V was trimmed by 4 bases and J by 5 bases, leaving 9 bases between them. The CDR3 covers 12 residues. Per germline, CDR1 MGHDK and CDR2 SYGVNS. CDR3 DNA sequence: TGTGCCAGCAGTGCAACTAGCAACGAGCAGTACTTC. Amino acid sequence: CASSATSNEQYF.

The chain has TRBV2 and TRBJ2-7; TRBD1 matches at 8 bases. Per germline, CDR1 SNHLY and CDR2 FYNNEI. CDR3 length: 14 residues. Unmatched junction bases numbered 4, after V lost 2 bases and J lost 4 bases. The CDR3 DNA follows: TGTGCCAGCAGTGAACAGGGGGCTCGGTACGAGCAGTACTTC. It translates to CASSEQGARYEQYF.